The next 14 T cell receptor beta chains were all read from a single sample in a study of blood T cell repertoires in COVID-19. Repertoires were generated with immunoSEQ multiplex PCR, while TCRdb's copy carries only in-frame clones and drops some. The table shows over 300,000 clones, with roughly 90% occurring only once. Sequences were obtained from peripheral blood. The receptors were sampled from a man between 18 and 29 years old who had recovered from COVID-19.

The chain's CDR3 is CASKVGQGSRSEQFF. The DNA of the CDR3 is TGTGCCAGTAAGGTAGGACAGGGGTCTCGAAGCGAGCAGTTCTTC. J is TRBJ2-1 and V is TRBV19; 9 bases align to TRBD1. With 7 bases clipped from V and 10 bases from J, the junction kept 14 bases outside the gene matches. CDR3 size: 15 residues. Germline V gene data show CDR1 as LNHDA and CDR2 as SQIVND (reference sequence).

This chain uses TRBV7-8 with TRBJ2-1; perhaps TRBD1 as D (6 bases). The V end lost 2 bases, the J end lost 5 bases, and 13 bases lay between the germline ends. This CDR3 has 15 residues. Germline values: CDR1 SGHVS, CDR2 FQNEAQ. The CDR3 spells CASSLIGTPNNEQFF. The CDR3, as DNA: TGTGCCAGCAGCTTAATCGGGACACCTAACAATGAGCAGTTCTTC.

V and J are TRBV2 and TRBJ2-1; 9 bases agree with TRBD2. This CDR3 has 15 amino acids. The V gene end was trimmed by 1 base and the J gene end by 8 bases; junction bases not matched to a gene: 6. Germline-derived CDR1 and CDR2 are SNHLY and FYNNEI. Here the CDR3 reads CASSEGAGGPDEQFF. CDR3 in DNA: TGTGCCAGCAGTGAAGGGGCGGGGGGGCCCGATGAGCAGTTCTTC.

CDR3 in amino acids: CASSPPGGVGEKLFF. The CDR3, as DNA: TGCGCCAGCAGCCCCCCCGGGGGGGTAGGAGAAAAACTGTTTTTT. The rearrangement uses TRBV4-1 and TRBJ1-4; D might be TRBD1 (5 bases). The CDR3 is 15 amino acids. Trimming took off 4 bases at V and 8 bases at J, with 17 bases between the two ends. Germline CDR1 reads MGHRA; CDR2 reads YSYEKL.

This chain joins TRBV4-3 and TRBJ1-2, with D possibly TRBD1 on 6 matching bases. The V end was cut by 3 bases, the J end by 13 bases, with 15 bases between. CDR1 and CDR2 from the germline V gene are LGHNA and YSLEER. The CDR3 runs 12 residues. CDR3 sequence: CASSQKQGSSTF. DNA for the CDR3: TGCGCCAGCAGCCAGAAACAGGGTTCGAGCACCTTC.

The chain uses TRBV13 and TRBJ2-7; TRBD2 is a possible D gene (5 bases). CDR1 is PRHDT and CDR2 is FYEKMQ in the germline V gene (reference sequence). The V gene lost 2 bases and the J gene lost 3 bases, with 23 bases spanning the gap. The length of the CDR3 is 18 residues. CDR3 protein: CASSLTFGSKRADYEQYF. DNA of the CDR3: TGTGCCAGCAGCTTAACTTTCGGGTCCAAGAGAGCGGACTACGAGCAGTACTTC. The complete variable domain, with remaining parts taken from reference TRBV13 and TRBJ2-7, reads AAGVIQSPRHLIKEKRETATLKCYPIPRHDTVYWYQQGPGQDPQFLISFYEKMQSDKGSIPDRFSAQQFSDYHSELNMSSLELGDSALYFCASSLTFGSKRADYEQYFGPGTRLTVT.

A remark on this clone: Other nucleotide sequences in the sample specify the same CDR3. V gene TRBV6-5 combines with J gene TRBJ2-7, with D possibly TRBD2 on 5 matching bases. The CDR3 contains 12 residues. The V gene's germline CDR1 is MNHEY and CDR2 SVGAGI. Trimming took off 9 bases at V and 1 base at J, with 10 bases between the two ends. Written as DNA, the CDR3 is TGTGCCAGTTCCGGGGATTCCTACGAGCAGTACTTC. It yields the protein CASSGDSYEQYF.

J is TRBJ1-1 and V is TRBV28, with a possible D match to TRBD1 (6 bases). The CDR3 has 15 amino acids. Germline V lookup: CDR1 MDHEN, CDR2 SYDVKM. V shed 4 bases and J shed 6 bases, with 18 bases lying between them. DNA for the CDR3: TGTGCCAGCAGTTCACCGGGACACTCATCCCCTGAAGCTTTCTTT. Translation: CASSSPGHSSPEAFF.

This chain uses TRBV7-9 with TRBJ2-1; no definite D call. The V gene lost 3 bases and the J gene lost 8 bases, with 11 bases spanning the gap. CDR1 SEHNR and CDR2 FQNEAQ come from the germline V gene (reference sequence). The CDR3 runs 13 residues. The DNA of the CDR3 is TGTGCCAGCAGCTTGAGTAGCTGGGATGAGCAGTTCTTC. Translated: CASSLSSWDEQFF.

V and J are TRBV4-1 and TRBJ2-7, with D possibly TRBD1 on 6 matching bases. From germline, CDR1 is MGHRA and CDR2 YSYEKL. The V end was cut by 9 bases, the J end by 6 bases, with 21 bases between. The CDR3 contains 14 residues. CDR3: CASAVQGSFPEQYF. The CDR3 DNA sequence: TGCGCCAGTGCGGTACAGGGTTCTTTCCCCGAGCAGTACTTC.

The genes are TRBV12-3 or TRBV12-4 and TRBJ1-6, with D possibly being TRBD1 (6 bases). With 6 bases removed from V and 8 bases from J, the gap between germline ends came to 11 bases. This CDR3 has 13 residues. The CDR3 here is CASRRQEDSPLHF. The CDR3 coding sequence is TGTGCCAGCAGAAGACAGGAGGATTCACCCCTCCACTTT.

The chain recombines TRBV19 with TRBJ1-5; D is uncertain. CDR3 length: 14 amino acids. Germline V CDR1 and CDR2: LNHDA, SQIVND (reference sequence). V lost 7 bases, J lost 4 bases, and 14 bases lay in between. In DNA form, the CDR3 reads TGTGCCAGTAAGGAGATGAGTTTTAATCAGCCCCAGCATTTT. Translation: CASKEMSFNQPQHF.

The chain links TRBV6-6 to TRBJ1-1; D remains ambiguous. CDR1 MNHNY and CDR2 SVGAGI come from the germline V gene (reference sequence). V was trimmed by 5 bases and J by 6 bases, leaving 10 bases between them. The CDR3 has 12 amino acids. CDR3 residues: CASSVQLAEAFF. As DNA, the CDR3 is TGTGCCAGCAGTGTACAGTTGGCTGAAGCTTTCTTT.

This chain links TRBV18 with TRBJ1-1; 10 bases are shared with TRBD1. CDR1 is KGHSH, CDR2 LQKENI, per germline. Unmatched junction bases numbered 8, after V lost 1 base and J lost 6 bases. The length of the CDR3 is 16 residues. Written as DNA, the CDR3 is TGTGCCAGCTCACCACGAGATGGACAGGGGGGCTCTGAAGCTTTCTTT. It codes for CASSPRDGQGGSEAFF. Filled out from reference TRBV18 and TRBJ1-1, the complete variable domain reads NAGVMQNPRHLVRRRGQEARLRCSPMKGHSHVYWYRQLPEEGLKFMVYLQKENIIDESGMPKERFSAEFPKEGPSILRIQQVVRGDSAAYFCASSPRDGQGGSEAFFGQGTRLTVV.